These 24 T cell receptor beta chains were all obtained from the same sample, sequenced in a study of T cell changes during pregnancy in multiple sclerosis. Assay used: immunoSEQ multiplex PCR; TCRdb lists only in-frame clones, some missing. Of about 42,000 clones listed, more than 85% are singletons. This specimen was CD4+ T cells from peripheral blood mononuclear cells, taken after pregnancy. The receptor source for this set is a female donor in good health, enrolled as a control in a pregnancy study.

The count of this clone is one. The CDR3 here is CASSQGLTGHSYEQYF. CDR3 DNA: TGTGCCAGCAGCCAAGGACTTACAGGGCACTCCTACGAGCAGTACTTC. The genes are TRBV14 and TRBJ2-7; the D gene is possibly TRBD1 (6 bases). Trimming pared 1 base from V and 0 bases from J, leaving 13 bases between. CDR3 length equals 16 residues. Germline V gives CDR1 SGHDN, CDR2 FVKESK. The entire variable domain, with the rest obtained from reference TRBV14 and TRBJ2-7, is as follows: EAGVTQFPSHSVIEKGQTVTLRCDPISGHDNLYWYRRVMGKEIKFLLHFVKESKQDESGMPNNRFLAERTGGTYSTLKVQPAELEDSGVYFCASSQGLTGHSYEQYFGPGTRLTVT.

The chain combines TRBV7-2 with TRBJ2-7; 11 bases agree with TRBD2. The CDR3 has 15 amino acids. The V gene end was trimmed by 4 bases and the J gene end by 9 bases; junction bases not matched to a gene: 11. The germline CDR1 and CDR2 sequences are SGHTA and FQGNSA. The CDR3 spells CASSSHGTSGGAQYF. CDR3 in DNA: TGTGCCAGCAGCTCCCACGGGACTAGCGGAGGAGCGCAGTACTTC.

The chain joins TRBV28 to TRBJ2-7; D call uncertain. V was cut by 4 bases and J by 10 bases, with 11 bases left in between. The CDR3 extends over 11 amino acids. From germline, CDR1 is MDHEN and CDR2 SYDVKM. The CDR3 loop reads CASSSFAEQYF. CDR3 bases: TGTGCCAGCAGTTCCTTTGCGGAACAGTACTTC.

This chain connects TRBV6-4 to TRBJ2-7; 7 nucleotides agree with TRBD2. The V segment lost 4 bases and the J segment 2 bases; nucleotides outside the gene matches: 5. From germline, CDR1 is MRHNA and CDR2 SNTAGT. The CDR3 covers 14 residues. As DNA, the CDR3 is TGTGCCAGCAGTGCCCAAGCGGGGCCCTACGAGCAGTACTTC. Its translation is CASSAQAGPYEQYF.

V usage is TRBV27 and J usage is TRBJ2-1; weak D call: TRBD2 (5 bases). Germline CDR1 is MNHEY and CDR2 is SMNVEV (reference sequence). The V and J ends lost 2 bases and 9 bases respectively, with 11 bases between them. This CDR3 spans 13 amino acids. The CDR3 DNA sequence: TGTGCCAGCAGTTTACCCTCGCGGGCTGAGCAGTTCTTC. As protein: CASSLPSRAEQFF.

The V call is TRBV28, the J call TRBJ1-6; D not resolved. The germline gives CDR1 MDHEN, CDR2 SYDVKM. The CDR3 runs to 13 residues. Trimming pared 5 bases from V and 10 bases from J, leaving 12 bases between. CDR3 residues: CASSPRVASPLHF. CDR3 coding DNA: TGTGCCAGCAGTCCCAGAGTAGCATCACCCCTCCACTTT.

The V and J genes are TRBV18 and TRBJ1-2; D is perhaps TRBD1 (5 bases). Germline CDR1 reads KGHSH; CDR2 reads LQKENI. V lost 2 bases to trimming and J lost 1 base, with 11 bases between them. The CDR3 has 15 residues. The CDR3 reads CASSPYQGLNYGYTF. CDR3 nucleotide sequence: TGTGCCAGCTCACCATACCAGGGCCTTAACTATGGCTACACCTTC.

The gene calls are TRBV20-1 and TRBJ1-2; D gene unclear. This CDR3 is 11 amino acids long. Germline CDR1 and CDR2: DFQATT and SNEGSKA (reference sequence). V was cut by 3 bases and J by 2 bases, with 4 bases left in between. In DNA, the CDR3 is TGCAGTGCTAGGACAAACTATGGCTACACCTTC. It encodes CSARTNYGYTF.

The chain combines TRBV2 with TRBJ1-6; 7 bases are a match to TRBD1. CDR3 length: 15 residues. Germline V gives CDR1 SNHLY, CDR2 FYNNEI. V lost 6 bases, J lost 6 bases, and 8 bases stayed unmatched. CDR3 in amino acids: CASSDRTGFNSPLHF. In DNA form, the CDR3 reads TGTGCCAGCAGCGACAGGACAGGCTTTAATTCACCCCTCCACTTT.

V gene TRBV19 combines with J gene TRBJ1-5, with D possibly TRBD1 on 6 matching bases. Trimming shortened V by 3 bases and J by 2 bases, and 8 bases separated the two germline ends. This CDR3 region has 14 residues. CDR1 is LNHDA and CDR2 is SQIVND in the germline V gene (reference sequence). CDR3 DNA: TGTGCCAGTAGTATCGCAGGGGGCAATCAGCCCCAGCATTTT. This gives the protein CASSIAGGNQPQHF.

The chain recombines TRBV6-5 with TRBJ2-3; a weak D match, TRBD2 (5 bases). This CDR3 spans 15 amino acids. The germline V gene has CDR1 MNHEY and CDR2 SVGAGI. Trimming took off 2 bases at V and 0 bases at J, with 9 bases between the two ends. The CDR3 reads CASSYGGESTDTQYF. The CDR3 DNA follows: TGTGCCAGCAGTTACGGTGGGGAGAGCACAGATACGCAGTATTTT.

The rearrangement joins TRBV4-1 to TRBJ2-1; possible D gene TRBD2, 6 bases. Trimming removed 0 bases from V and 1 base from J, with 10 bases in between. The length of the CDR3 is 16 residues. Germline assignment: CDR1 MGHRA and CDR2 YSYEKL. In nucleotides, the CDR3 is TGCGCCAGCAGCCAAGATCCCGGGGGATCCTACAATGAGCAGTTCTTC. This translates into CASSQDPGGSYNEQFF.

In its sample, this clone was seen once. The V and J genes are TRBV25-1 and TRBJ2-5; tentatively, D is TRBD1 (6 bases). The length of the CDR3 is 13 residues. Trimming took off 9 bases at V and 6 bases at J, with 17 bases between the two ends. CDR1 and CDR2 (germline): MGHDK, SYGVNS. The DNA of the CDR3 is TGTGCCAGTTTCAACCCAGGGGAGAAGACCCAGTACTTC. It translates to CASFNPGEKTQYF.

A single count supports this clone. Germline is not matched at one junction end, which may reflect a read error. The chain links TRBV7-7 to TRBJ2-2, with D possibly matching TRBD2 (6 bases). The CDR3 sequence is 16 residues long. Germline V gene sequence: CDR1 SSHAT, CDR2 FNYEAQ (reference sequence). CDR3 region: CASSPGAEGNTGELFF. CDR3 in DNA: TGTGCTAGCAGCCCCGGAGCGGAGGGGAACACCGGGGAGCTGTTTTTT.

This clone was seen more than once but under ten times. The gene calls are TRBV28 and TRBJ2-5, with D perhaps TRBD2 (7 bases). CDR1 and CDR2 from the germline V gene are MDHEN and SYDVKM. CDR3 size: 12 residues. V lost 8 bases to trimming and J lost 2 bases, with 9 bases between them. CDR3: CASGGAQETQYF. CDR3 nucleotide sequence: TGTGCCAGCGGGGGGGCACAAGAGACCCAGTACTTC.

This sequence joins TRBV5-8 and TRBJ2-3; 7 nucleotides align to TRBD2. The germline V gene has CDR1 SGHTS and CDR2 YDEGEE. With V trimmed by 7 bases and J by 2 bases, 7 bases remained unmatched. This CDR3 has 14 amino acids. The CDR3 loop is CASGSGLITDTQYF. The CDR3, as DNA: TGTGCCAGCGGTTCGGGACTAATCACAGATACGCAGTATTTT. Looking up the rest from reference TRBV5-8 and TRBJ2-3 gives the full variable domain: EAGVTQSPTHLIKTRGQQATLRCSPISGHTSVYWYQQALGLGLQFLLWYDEGEERNRGNFPPRFSGRQFPNYSSELNVNALELEDSALYLCASGSGLITDTQYFGPGTRLTVL.

This sequence joins TRBV5-6 and TRBJ2-5; possibly TRBD2 for D (7 bases). Deletions cut 0 bases from V and 2 bases from J, with 11 bases between. Germline V gene data show CDR1 as SGHDT and CDR2 as YYEEEE. The CDR3 has 15 amino acids. The CDR3 nucleotides are TGTGCCAGCAGCTTGGGCGCGGGGGCTCAAGAGACCCAGTACTTC. It is translated as CASSLGAGAQETQYF.

This chain links TRBV27 with TRBJ2-7; 7 nucleotides agree with TRBD1. This CDR3 is built from 17 residues. Losses at the gene ends were 0 bases for V and 0 bases for J; bases not matched to a gene: 8. Germline CDR1 is MNHEY and CDR2 is SMNVEV (reference sequence). CDR3 in amino acids: CASSLSNYGTDSYEQYF. The CDR3 nucleotides read TGTGCCAGCAGTTTATCTAACTACGGGACAGACTCCTACGAGCAGTACTTC.

The genes are TRBV4-2 and TRBJ2-7; 9 nucleotides match TRBD2. CDR1 and CDR2 from the germline V gene are LGHNA and YNFKEQ. The CDR3 runs 15 residues. Unmatched junction bases numbered 7, after V lost 1 base and J lost 6 bases. CDR3 loop: CASSQGGAGGLEQYF. The CDR3 DNA reads as TGTGCCAGCAGCCAAGGTGGTGCGGGGGGGCTCGAGCAGTACTTC.

The chain is built from TRBV19 and TRBJ1-2; 8 nucleotides line up with TRBD1. This CDR3 contains 13 residues. The germline CDR1 and CDR2 sequences are LNHDA and SQIVND (reference sequence). Trimming cost V 7 bases and J 2 bases; bases outside gene matches: 3. The DNA for the CDR3 is TGTGCCAGTACCCGACAGGGGAACTATGGCTACACCTTC. Amino acids: CASTRQGNYGYTF.

The chain couples TRBV4-1 to TRBJ2-1; maybe TRBD1 (6 bases). Germline V gene sequence: CDR1 MGHRA, CDR2 YSYEKL. The CDR3 sequence is 15 residues long. V shed 3 bases and J shed 2 bases, with 11 bases lying between them. The DNA of the CDR3 is TGCGCCAGCAGCCAGACCGGGACACCCTACAATGAGCAGTTCTTC. It encodes CASSQTGTPYNEQFF.

The chain employs TRBV7-2 and TRBJ2-2; 10 bases fit TRBD2. Germline V lookup: CDR1 SGHTA, CDR2 FQGNSA. V lost 5 bases to trimming and J lost 1 base; unmatched junction nucleotides: 7. The CDR3 is made up of 17 amino acids. CDR3 protein: CASSKRIAGGNTGELFF. The CDR3 nucleotides are TGTGCCAGCAGCAAAAGGATAGCGGGAGGGAACACCGGGGAGCTGTTTTTT.

The genes are TRBV28 and TRBJ2-1; 10 nucleotides align to TRBD2. CDR3 length: 14 residues. V gave up 6 bases and J gave up 6 bases; unmatched junction bases: 5. Germline values: CDR1 MDHEN, CDR2 SYDVKM. CDR3 loop: CASRSLAGANEQFF. The DNA of the CDR3 is TGTGCCAGCAGGTCCCTAGCGGGAGCCAATGAGCAGTTCTTC.

The gene calls are TRBV19 and TRBJ1-5; 9 nucleotides agree with TRBD1. The V gene's germline CDR1 is LNHDA and CDR2 SQIVND (reference sequence). This CDR3 comprises 17 residues. With V trimmed by 8 bases and J by 4 bases, 15 bases remained unmatched. CDR3 DNA: TGTGCCAGTTCCTATTCCTCGAGGGGACAGGGAAATCAGCCCCAGCATTTT. This codes for CASSYSSRGQGNQPQHF.